This T cell receptor (beta chain) is from a study of blood T cell repertoires in COVID-19. Study at large: The study drew acute and convalescent COVID-19 samples from the United States, Italy and Spain. From T cells, B-cell-depleted T cells, or PBMCs came the material, which was cDNA or gDNA.

Per the study methods: It was from reference gene primer amplification that nucleated cell counts were estimated. TCRdb's table, derived via immunoSEQ multiplex PCR, lists solely in-frame clones and lacks some. V, J and clone size reflect that table, while D and trimming were determined from the DNA. Among some 150,000 clones listed, less than 85% were seen once. The CDR3 has 15 amino acids. The V and J ends lost 7 bases and 6 bases, in that order; junction bases with no gene match: 8. Germline-derived CDR1 and CDR2 are MNHEY and SVGAGI. This sequence joins TRBV6-5 and TRBJ2-3; 12 bases match TRBD2. Sequencing used peripheral blood. This sequence originates from a human donor in a cohort sampled during active COVID-19. CDR3 DNA: TGTGCCAGCACGTCACTAGCGGGGGGCCCGGATACGCAGTATTTT. Translation: CASTSLAGGPDTQYF.